Shown below are 19 T cell receptor delta chains from a single sample sequenced in a study of human gamma delta and Vdelta1 T cells. TCRdb re-identified clones in the PCR reads via CATT. The sample includes some 14,000 delta-chain clones, roughly 53% of them seen just once. These receptors are not linked to any known antigen. The sample consisted of Vdelta1 gamma-delta T cells from blood grown in culture (DOT cells). All receptors derive from a human donor in good health.

The chain is built from TRDV1 and TRDJ1, with D tentatively TRDD3 (6 bases). The V gene lost 5 bases and the J gene lost 0 bases, with 43 bases spanning the gap. Germline assignment: CDR1 TSWWSYY and CDR2 QGS. The CDR3 has 25 residues. The CDR3 loop reads CALGLKVVLRVAVGGPRTYTDKLIF. CDR3 nucleotide sequence: TGTGCTCTTGGGTTAAAGGTCGTCCTTCGAGTGGCAGTGGGGGGTCCGCGTACGTACACCGATAAACTCATCTTT.

About this clone itself: Other DNA sequences within the sample encode an identical CDR3. J is TRDJ1 and V is TRDV1; D is perhaps TRDD3 (5 bases). Germline V gene sequence: CDR1 TSWWSYY, CDR2 QGS. The CDR3 runs to 16 residues. Trimming removed 3 bases at V and 0 bases at J, with 14 bases between. CDR3 protein: CALGERAPGDTDKLIF. The CDR3 bases are TGTGCTCTTGGGGAGCGAGCCCCGGGGGACACCGATAAACTCATCTTT.

The chain joins TRDV1 to TRDJ1, with D perhaps being TRDD2 or TRDD3 (5 bases each). The V end lost 2 bases, the J end lost 3 bases, and 25 bases lay between the germline ends. The CDR3 is 19 residues long. The germline V gene has CDR1 TSWWSYY and CDR2 QGS. CDR3 loop: CALGEGSLLRGGMADKLIF. CDR3 DNA sequence: TGTGCTCTTGGGGAAGGATCCCTACTTCGTGGTGGGATGGCCGATAAACTCATCTTT.

This clone was recorded a few times. The gene calls are TRDV1 and TRDJ1, with TRDD2 identical over 9 bases. This CDR3 comprises 22 residues. After removal of 3 bases from V and 0 bases from J, the junction contained 23 bases not matched to a gene. Germline values: CDR1 TSWWSYY, CDR2 QGS. The CDR3 nucleotides read TGTGCTCTTGGGGACGGAGCCTTCCTACGACTCACTCCCCAATCAAACACCGATAAACTCATCTTT. Translating gives CALGDGAFLRLTPQSNTDKLIF.

V usage is TRDV1 and J usage is TRDJ1; 9 bases line up with TRDD3. Trimming at V came to 0 bases and at J to 4 bases, leaving 24 bases not matched to a gene. The germline V gene has CDR1 TSWWSYY and CDR2 QGS. The CDR3 spans 22 residues. CDR3 loop: CALGELANPRGITGDTNDKLIF. CDR3 nucleotides: TGTGCTCTTGGGGAACTCGCGAATCCTCGGGGTATAACCGGGGATACGAACGATAAACTCATCTTT.

This clone occurred a few times. J is TRDJ1 and V is TRDV1; D might be TRDD1 or TRDD3, each matching 5 bases. This CDR3 has 15 residues. The V end lost 3 bases, the J end lost 1 base, and 12 bases lay between the germline ends. CDR1 and CDR2 (germline): TSWWSYY, QGS. The DNA of the CDR3 is TGTGCTCTTGGGGATAATAGGGGGTCCACCGATAAACTCATCTTT. Its protein product is CALGDNRGSTDKLIF.

V gene TRDV1 combines with J gene TRDJ2, with TRDD3 matching 8 bases. Per germline, CDR1 TSWWSYY and CDR2 QGS. Trimming cost V 4 bases and J 4 bases; bases outside gene matches: 20. The CDR3 loop spans 20 amino acids. The CDR3 region is CALGGRLYWGPTGETAQLFF. The DNA for the CDR3 is TGTGCTCTTGGGGGGCGTTTGTACTGGGGGCCAACGGGTGAGACAGCACAACTCTTCTTT.

This clone showed up just a few times. The V call is TRDV1, the J call TRDJ1; 11 nucleotides agree with TRDD3. Germline V CDR1 and CDR2: TSWWSYY, QGS. Unmatched junction bases numbered 10, after V lost 4 bases and J lost 0 bases. The CDR3 is 18 residues long. CDR3 region: CALGARARGGYDTDKLIF. The CDR3, as DNA: TGTGCTCTTGGGGCCAGGGCCCGTGGGGGATACGACACCGATAAACTCATCTTT.

The table lists this clone with a few counts. This chain links TRDV1 with TRDJ1; 9 bases match TRDD2. This CDR3 comprises 22 residues. CDR1 is TSWWSYY, CDR2 QGS, per germline. Trimming at V came to 1 base and at J to 1 base, leaving 22 bases not matched to a gene. The CDR3 loop is CALGEPFRPSYSRILGTDKLIF. The CDR3 nucleotides are TGTGCTCTTGGGGAACCGTTCAGGCCTTCCTACTCGAGGATACTCGGCACCGATAAACTCATCTTT.

The chain recombines TRDV1 with TRDJ1; maybe TRDD3 (6 bases). Germline V gives CDR1 TSWWSYY, CDR2 QGS. This CDR3 comprises 23 residues. V gave up 0 bases and J gave up 0 bases, with 32 bases separating them. The CDR3 nucleotides are TGTGCTCTTGGGGAACTTCACGGCCTCCTGAAGAGGGGGACCGGCTTGTACACCGATAAACTCATCTTT. Residues: CALGELHGLLKRGTGLYTDKLIF.

V and J are TRDV2 and TRDJ1, with D perhaps TRDD2 or TRDD3 (8 bases each). V lost 3 bases and J lost 2, with 30 bases in between. The CDR3 is made up of 20 amino acids. From germline, CDR1 is GEAIGNYY and CDR2 EKD. This CDR3 is CACDSPASYGPGGQTDKLIF. The CDR3 region has the DNA TGTGCCTGTGACTCGCCCGCTTCCTACGGCCCTGGGGGACAGACCGATAAACTCATCTTT.

The V call is TRDV1, the J call TRDJ1, with 11 bases identical to TRDD3. V lost 4 bases and J lost 0; bases outside the gene matches: 16. From germline, CDR1 is TSWWSYY and CDR2 QGS. This CDR3 has 20 amino acids. The CDR3: CALGALFLLGDIDYTDKLIF. The CDR3 coding sequence is TGTGCTCTTGGGGCACTCTTCCTACTGGGGGATATCGATTACACCGATAAACTCATCTTT.

The V call is TRDV1, the J call TRDJ1; TRDD3 matches 10 bases. CDR3 length: 20 amino acids. J gave up 0 bases and V 2 bases, and 15 bases lay outside the gene matches. CDR1 TSWWSYY and CDR2 QGS come from the germline V gene. CDR3 in DNA: TGTGCTCTTGGGGAATGTGTCCCTATCTGGGGGATAATGGACACCGATAAACTCATCTTT. Translated: CALGECVPIWGIMDTDKLIF.

This clone appeared a single time. The chain has TRDV1 and TRDJ1; 7 nucleotides line up with TRDD3. With 8 bases clipped from V and 0 bases from J, the junction kept 27 bases outside the gene matches. The CDR3 length is 21 residues. The germline CDR1 and CDR2 sequences are TSWWSYY and QGS. The CDR3, as DNA: TGTGCTCTTCAGTTGCCGGGCCACGCCGGGATGGATACGGCCAACACCGATAAACTCATCTTT. Amino acid sequence: CALQLPGHAGMDTANTDKLIF.

The chain joins TRDV1 to TRDJ1; 10 nucleotides match TRDD3. The CDR3 consists of 19 residues. The J segment lost 0 bases and the V segment lost 0 bases, leaving 10 bases of the junction unmatched. Per germline, CDR1 TSWWSYY and CDR2 QGS. CDR3 sequence reads: CALGELSLLGDEYTDKLIF. In nucleotides, the CDR3 is TGTGCTCTTGGGGAACTGTCCTTACTGGGGGATGAGTACACCGATAAACTCATCTTT.

V is TRDV1 and J is TRDJ1; 8 positions agree with TRDD3. The CDR3 loop spans 22 amino acids. Losses at the gene ends were 2 bases for V and 0 bases for J; bases not matched to a gene: 23. The germline CDR1 and CDR2 sequences are TSWWSYY and QGS. The DNA of the CDR3 is TGTGCTCTTGGGGAAGCAGATCGGCGTTCCTTCCCTGGGGGACCTTACACCGATAAACTCATCTTT. Translating it yields CALGEADRRSFPGGPYTDKLIF.

Only a few counts were recorded for this clone. This chain links TRDV1 with TRDJ1; 9 bases are a match to TRDD3. The CDR3 is 17 amino acids. V gave up 1 base and J gave up 4 bases; unmatched junction bases: 10. Looked up from germline, CDR1 is TSWWSYY and CDR2 is QGS. DNA of the CDR3: TGTGCTCTTGGGGAACCCCCGGACTGGGGGACGGGCGATAAACTCATCTTT. Its translation is CALGEPPDWGTGDKLIF.

The chain is built from TRDV1 and TRDJ1, with a possible D match to TRDD2 (8 bases). The CDR3 spans 21 residues. V was pared by 4 bases and J by 0 bases, with 30 bases between. Germline lookup yields CDR1 TSWWSYY and CDR2 QGS. The CDR3 sequence is CALGVRLPTSSLGGNTDKLIF. DNA for the CDR3: TGTGCTCTTGGGGTACGACTTCCTACCTCCTCCCTGGGGGGTAACACCGATAAACTCATCTTT.

The V gene is TRDV1, the J gene TRDJ1; 13 bases align to TRDD3. V shed 3 bases and J 0 bases; nucleotides not matched to a gene: 28. There are 25 residues in the CDR3. CDR1 and CDR2 (germline): TSWWSYY, QGS. CDR3 loop: CALGDQRGLPPPVLGDTRYTDKLIF. Written as DNA, the CDR3 is TGTGCTCTTGGGGACCAAAGGGGCCTTCCGCCCCCAGTACTGGGGGATACGCGCTACACCGATAAACTCATCTTT.